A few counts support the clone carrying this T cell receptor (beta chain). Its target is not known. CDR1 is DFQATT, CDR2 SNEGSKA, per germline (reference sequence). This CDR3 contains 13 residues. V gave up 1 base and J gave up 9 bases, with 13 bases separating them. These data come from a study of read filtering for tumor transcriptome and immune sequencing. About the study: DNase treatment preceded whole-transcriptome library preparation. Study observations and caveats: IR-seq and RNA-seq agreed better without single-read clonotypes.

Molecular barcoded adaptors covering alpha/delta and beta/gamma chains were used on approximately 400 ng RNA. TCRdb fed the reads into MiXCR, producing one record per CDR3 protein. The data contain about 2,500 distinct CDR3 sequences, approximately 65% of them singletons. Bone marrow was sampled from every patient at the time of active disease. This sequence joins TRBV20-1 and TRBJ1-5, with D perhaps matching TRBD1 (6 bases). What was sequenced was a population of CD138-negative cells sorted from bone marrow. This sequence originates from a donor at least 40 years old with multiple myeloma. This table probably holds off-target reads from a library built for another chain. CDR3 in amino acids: CSARALGGRPQHF. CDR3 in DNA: TGCAGTGCTAGAGCCCTAGGGGGTCGGCCCCAGCATTTT.